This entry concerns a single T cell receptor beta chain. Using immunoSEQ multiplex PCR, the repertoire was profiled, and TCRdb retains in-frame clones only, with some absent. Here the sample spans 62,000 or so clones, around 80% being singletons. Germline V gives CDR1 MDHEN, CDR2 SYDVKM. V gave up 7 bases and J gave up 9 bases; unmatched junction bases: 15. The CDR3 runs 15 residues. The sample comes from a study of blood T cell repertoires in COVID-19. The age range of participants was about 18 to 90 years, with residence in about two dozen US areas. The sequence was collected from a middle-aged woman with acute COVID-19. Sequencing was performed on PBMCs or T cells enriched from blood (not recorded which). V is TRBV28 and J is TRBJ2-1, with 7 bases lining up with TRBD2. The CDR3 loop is CASKLPGGGWSEQFF. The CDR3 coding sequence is TGTGCCAGCAAACTACCGGGGGGAGGATGGTCTGAGCAGTTCTTC.